This T cell receptor beta chain emerged from a study of T cell responses to AZD1222 COVID-19 vaccine. Measured with immunoSEQ multiplex PCR; TCRdb has only the in-frame clones, and not every one. The data hold approximately 150,000 clones, with 89% observed a single time. Study results and limitations: As reported, nearly half of all spike-specific TCRs target variant regions that are unmutated. White British donors predominated, females outnumbered males, and clonal diversity was possibly underestimated. Spike-specific TCR breadth rose after two AZD1222 doses, and depth rose as well.

The CDR3 length is 13 residues. V trimming: 7 bases; J trimming: 0 bases; junction bases outside the gene matches: 2. In germline, CDR1 is SNHLY, CDR2 FYNNEI. Turning to this clone: Its specificity is unknown.

The sequenced sample was peripheral blood, obtained on day 0 of AZD1222 vaccination. The receptor comes from an adult in good health. The gene calls are TRBV2 and TRBJ1-2, with 7 bases matching TRBD1. The CDR3 here is CASTGGANYGYTF. CDR3 DNA: TGTGCCAGCACAGGGGGAGCTAACTATGGCTACACCTTC. Variable domain in full (rest from reference TRBV2 and TRBJ1-2): EPEVTQTPSHQVTQMGQEVILRCVPISNHLYFYWYRQILGQKVEFLVSFYNNEISEKSEIFDDQFSVERPDGSNFTLKIRSTKLEDSAMYFCASTGGANYGYTFGSGTRLTVV.